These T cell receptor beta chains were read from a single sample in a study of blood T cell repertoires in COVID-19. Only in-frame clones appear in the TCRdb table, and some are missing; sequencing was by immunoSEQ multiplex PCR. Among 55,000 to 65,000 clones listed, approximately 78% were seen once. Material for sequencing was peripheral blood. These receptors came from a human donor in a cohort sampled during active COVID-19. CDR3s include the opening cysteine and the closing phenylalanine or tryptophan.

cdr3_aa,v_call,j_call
CASSAPGSGNTIYF,TRBV2,TRBJ1-3
CATSDSPGRTQYF,TRBV24-1,TRBJ2-3
CASSSSGLAGGTDTQYF,TRBV27,TRBJ2-3
CASSRGADTQYF,TRBV10-1,TRBJ2-3
CAWSRGGVVNQPQHF,TRBV30,TRBJ1-5
CASSQCSGYTF,TRBV23-1,TRBJ1-2
CASSDSSANTGELFF,TRBV10-1,TRBJ2-2
CASSSAGTQYF,TRBV12-3/TRBV12-4,TRBJ2-3
CASSQGTGTGGTPLHF,TRBV14,TRBJ1-6
CASSSRLALNEQFF,TRBV2,TRBJ2-1
CASSPGSLKPQHF,TRBV7-8,TRBJ1-5
CASSAELAGVSETQYF,TRBV5-1,TRBJ2-5
CAWSRAGYGEQYF,TRBV30,TRBJ2-7
CSVATGGDGTEAFF,TRBV29-1,TRBJ1-1
CAWGLAGGTDTQYF,TRBV30,TRBJ2-3
CASSVASGGATGELFF,TRBV9,TRBJ2-2
CASTLSLIGSARQGIPPGDGYTF,TRBV13,TRBJ1-2
CASSRRAGSDYGYTF,TRBV7-9,TRBJ1-2
CASSRYAGAPGNTIYF,TRBV14,TRBJ1-3
CASSFQGPPRAQYF,TRBV5-6,TRBJ2-5
CATSDWTGSIGTQYF,TRBV24-1,TRBJ2-5
CASSLGLARGLNQYF,TRBV11-2,TRBJ2-5
CASSSGTSGTSGTDTQYF,TRBV6-2/TRBV6-3,TRBJ2-3
CATSERAHYTF,TRBV24-1,TRBJ1-2
CASSFRQGSTDTQYF,TRBV5-6,TRBJ2-3
CASSPTLYLTGELFF,TRBV27,TRBJ2-2
CASSWRLTYNEQFF,TRBV5-1,TRBJ2-1
CALGGRNTIYF,TRBV12-3/TRBV12-4,TRBJ1-3
CASSTAQGVTDTQYF,TRBV19,TRBJ2-3
CASSPGLAGASNTGELFF,TRBV4-1,TRBJ2-2
CASSPPGGTNSPLHF,TRBV7-9,TRBJ1-6
CASSHWGDGAGELFF,TRBV6-5,TRBJ2-2
CSVDGLAGETQYF,TRBV29-1,TRBJ2-5
CASSRDGTGATGANVLTF,TRBV4-2,TRBJ2-6
CASSWGQGGTEAFF,TRBV5-1,TRBJ1-1
CASSSNRGRIEAFF,TRBV6-5,TRBJ1-1